This T cell receptor beta chain was identified in a study of response to subunit inactivated influenza vaccine. Study results and caveats: Authors suggested few new T cells are recruited by each seasonal influenza vaccination.

Germline V gene data show CDR1 as WNHNN and CDR2 as SYGVQD (reference sequence). V lost 7 bases and J lost 5, with 17 bases in between. This CDR3 spans 14 amino acids. TCRdb passed the RT-PCR reads through MiXCR, listing each CDR3 protein once. The sample carries a few hundred thousand distinct CDR3 sequences, 21% recorded once. The sample holds many counts of this clonotype. What it recognizes is unknown. The source of this sequence is a man in his fifties or sixties who received an inactivated influenza vaccine. V gene TRBV10-1 combines with J gene TRBJ1-1, with a tentative D call TRBD1 (5 bases). Sequencing used PBMCs from blood, obtained about 20 months after vaccination. CDR3 region: CASTMGPLGTEAFF. CDR3 nucleotides: TGCGCCAGCACCATGGGGCCCCTCGGGACTGAAGCTTTCTTT.